The source of this TCR beta chain is a study of T cell clonotyping in hematopoietic cell transplantation. Study-wide findings and caveats: Higher Inverse Simpson Index values in graft donor and pretransplant recipient predicted broader posttransplant TCR diversity. CD4 and CD8 repertoire contributions could not be separated without sorting. Pathologically expanded recipient clonotypes increased progressively from day 30 to day 180 as diversity fell.

With regard to this clone: Its antigen is unknown.

Repertoires were generated with immunoSEQ multiplex PCR, while TCRdb's copy carries only in-frame clones and drops some. The sample has 5,500 to 6,500 clones; 60% to 80% are singletons. Germline V gene data show CDR1 as MGHDK and CDR2 as SYGVNS. The V segment lost 1 base and the J segment 3 bases; nucleotides outside the gene matches: 8. The CDR3 totals 17 residues. Samples: about 28 days before transplant, then days 30, 100 and 180 after. The J gene is TRBJ1-4, the V gene TRBV25-1; 7 bases align to TRBD1. Sequencing used peripheral blood mononuclear cells, obtained 180 days after allogeneic stem cell transplant. The sequence was obtained from a male patient aged 70 to 80 who had an allogeneic stem cell transplant from an unrelated donor, so T cells may come from the graft donor. Some clones in this sample may be carry-over from other donors' samples. CDR3 region: CASSEWQGGGANEKLFF. CDR3 in DNA: TGTGCCAGCAGTGAATGGCAGGGGGGAGGAGCTAATGAAAAACTGTTTTTT.